This TCR beta chain was sequenced in a study of cytomegalovirus exposure and HLA in healthy donors. Both 60 Vbeta primers and 13 Jbeta primers went into the PCR. Using immunoSEQ multiplex PCR, the repertoire was profiled, and TCRdb retains in-frame clones only, with some absent. Altogether just over 95,000 clones are present, approximately 80% being singletons, with the ten largest covering about 5%. The ends lost 5 bases at V and 4 bases at J; junction bases unmatched: 7. This CDR3 is 14 amino acids long. Per germline, CDR1 MNHEY and CDR2 SVGAGI. The chain employs TRBV6-5 and TRBJ1-1; 7 bases match TRBD1. The source material was PBMCs. The receptor was derived from a woman aged 40 to 55 in good health and CMV-seronegative. The CDR3 region is CASSPTGDGTEAFF. As DNA, the CDR3 is TGTGCCAGCAGTCCAACAGGGGATGGCACTGAAGCTTTCTTT.